Presented here are 18 T cell receptor beta chains from one specimen sequenced in a study of blood T cell repertoires in COVID-19. Assay used: immunoSEQ multiplex PCR; TCRdb lists only in-frame clones, some missing. The sample holds fewer than 300,000 clones, around 82% seen once. Sample: peripheral blood. The receptors come from a person aged 65-85 years with COVID-19, enrolled during active disease.

The chain couples TRBV7-3 to TRBJ1-6; D remains ambiguous. Per germline, CDR1 SGHTA and CDR2 FQGTGA. The CDR3 is made up of 12 amino acids. V lost 4 bases and J lost 7, with 5 bases in between. The CDR3: CASSYANSPLHF. The CDR3 region has the DNA TGTGCCAGCAGCTACGCGAATTCACCCCTCCACTTT.

The chain recombines TRBV7-8 with TRBJ1-2; 10 positions match TRBD1. The CDR3 is 15 residues long. In germline, CDR1 is SGHVS, CDR2 FQNEAQ. V shed 6 bases and J 3 bases; nucleotides not matched to a gene: 7. The CDR3 reads CASSSGGTGDYGYTF. In nucleotides, the CDR3 is TGTGCCAGCAGTTCGGGGGGGACAGGGGACTATGGCTACACCTTC.

The rearrangement uses TRBV10-3 and TRBJ1-6; the D gene is possibly TRBD1 (5 bases). Germline V gives CDR1 ENHRY, CDR2 SYGVKD. Trimming cost V 6 bases and J 10 bases, with 16 bases left between them. This CDR3 region has 14 residues. The CDR3 loop reads CAIRDTIPGSPLHF. The DNA for the CDR3 is TGTGCCATCAGGGACACCATCCCCGGATCACCCCTCCACTTT.

V gene TRBV7-7 combines with J gene TRBJ2-5; a weak D match, TRBD2 (5 bases). The CDR3 is 15 residues long. Looked up from germline, CDR1 is SSHAT and CDR2 is FNYEAQ (reference sequence). V was trimmed by 1 base and J by 0 bases, leaving 9 bases between them. The CDR3 bases are TGTGCCAGCAGCTTAGTTGGCGGGTACCAAGAGACCCAGTACTTC. Translated: CASSLVGGYQETQYF.

The chain combines TRBV4-1 with TRBJ1-2; D gene ambiguous. V lost 4 bases, J lost 5 bases, and 17 bases lay in between. This CDR3 is 15 amino acids long. The germline V gene has CDR1 MGHRA and CDR2 YSYEKL. Here the CDR3 reads CASSPQSEAVYGYTF. CDR3 nucleotides: TGCGCCAGCAGCCCCCAGAGCGAGGCTGTTTATGGCTACACCTTC.

The chain recombines TRBV7-2 with TRBJ1-2, with D unclear. The CDR3 has 15 residues. Trimming left V 2 bases short and J 0 bases short, with 10 bases between. CDR1 and CDR2 from the germline V gene are SGHTA and FQGNSA. The CDR3 nucleotides read TGTGCCAGCAGCTTAAATTCCGGGGCTAACTATGGCTACACCTTC. Its protein is CASSLNSGANYGYTF.

This clone is a singleton in its sample. The rearrangement links TRBV13 to TRBJ2-5; TRBD2 aligns across 10 bases. After removal of 4 bases from V and 2 bases from J, the junction contained 13 bases not matched to a gene. Per the germline V gene, CDR1 is PRHDT and CDR2 is FYEKMQ (reference sequence). The CDR3 is made up of 18 amino acids. The CDR3 nucleotides read TGTGCCAGCAGCTCCAACCGCGGTTTAGCGGGGGGACAAGAGACCCAGTACTTC. It encodes CASSSNRGLAGGQETQYF.

The chain recombines TRBV20-1 with TRBJ2-7; the D gene is possibly TRBD2 (6 bases). This CDR3 is built from 10 residues. Trimming took 5 bases from V and 8 from J, leaving 10 bases between them. Germline V gene data show CDR1 as DFQATT and CDR2 as SNEGSKA (reference sequence). The CDR3 coding sequence is TGCAGTGCTGGCGGGGCGCAGCAGTACTTC. It encodes CSAGGAQQYF.

The V call is TRBV12-5, the J call TRBJ2-5, with 9 positions matching TRBD2. V lost 5 bases to trimming and J lost 4 bases; unmatched junction nucleotides: 11. The CDR3 is made up of 16 amino acids. Per the germline V gene, CDR1 is LGHNT and CDR2 is FRNRAP. The CDR3 DNA follows: TGTGCTAGTGGTCCGAGCAATGGGACTAGCAGAGAGACCCAGTACTTC. Translating it yields CASGPSNGTSRETQYF. The variable domain in full, completed from reference TRBV12-5 and TRBJ2-5, reads DARVTQTPRHKVTEMGQEVTMRCQPILGHNTVFWYRQTMMQGLELLAYFRNRAPLDDSGMPKDRFSAEMPDATLATLKIQPSEPRDSAVYFCASGPSNGTSRETQYFGPGTRLLVL.

The rearrangement joins TRBV7-2 to TRBJ1-2, with 7 bases fitting TRBD1. The CDR3 totals 16 residues. Germline V gene data show CDR1 as SGHTA and CDR2 as FQGNSA. Trimming at V came to 2 bases and at J to 1 base, leaving 7 bases not matched to a gene. The CDR3 protein is CASSLQQGTLNYGYTF. CDR3 coding DNA: TGTGCCAGCAGCTTACAACAGGGGACCCTTAACTATGGCTACACCTTC.

The V gene is TRBV7-2, the J gene TRBJ1-5, with 9 bases that match TRBD1. This CDR3 contains 14 residues. Trimming cost V 5 bases and J 5 bases; bases outside gene matches: 4. Germline V CDR1 and CDR2: SGHTA, FQGNSA. CDR3 sequence (DNA): TGTGCCAGCAGCCCGGGACAGGGATATCAGCCCCAGCATTTT. Protein: CASSPGQGYQPQHF. The full variable domain, in which reference TRBV7-2 and TRBJ1-5 provide the parts outside the CDR3, is GAGVSQSPSNKVTEKGKDVELRCDPISGHTALYWYRQSLGQGLEFLIYFQGNSAPDKSGLPSDRFSAERTGGSVSTLTIQRTQQEDSAVYLCASSPGQGYQPQHFGDGTRLSIL.

This chain uses TRBV4-2 with TRBJ1-1, with 8 nucleotides matching TRBD1. The V gene's germline CDR1 is LGHNA and CDR2 YNFKEQ. Germline trimming cut 2 bases from V and 1 base from J; bases unmatched to any gene: 0. The CDR3 consists of 14 residues. CDR3 coding DNA: TGTGCCAGCAGCCAAACAGGGGGGAACACTGAAGCTTTCTTT. It yields the protein CASSQTGGNTEAFF.

V usage is TRBV29-1 and J usage is TRBJ2-1, with 12 bases aligning to TRBD2. The CDR3 length is 14 residues. V shed 4 bases and J 4 bases; nucleotides not matched to a gene: 2. CDR1 is SQVTM and CDR2 is ANQGSEA in the germline V gene. The CDR3 DNA is TGCAGCGTTGGGACTAGCGGGATTTACAATGAGCAGTTCTTC. Translation gives CSVGTSGIYNEQFF.

The genes are TRBV7-6 and TRBJ2-1, with TRBD2 matching 8 bases. CDR1 and CDR2 (germline): SGHVS, FNYEAQ. There are 17 residues in the CDR3. V was clipped by 5 bases and J by 4 bases; unmatched bases: 13. CDR3 DNA sequence: TGTGCCAGCAGCAACGATCAAAGCGGGAGCGCATACAATGAGCAGTTCTTC. Protein product: CASSNDQSGSAYNEQFF.

DNA of the CDR3: TGTGCCAGCAGTTACTCGAGTGGCGGGGGGGTTCATGAGCAGTTCTTC. This sequence encodes CASSYSSGGGVHEQFF. This rearrangement joins TRBV6-6 to TRBJ2-1; 9 bases align to TRBD2. Trimming removed 0 bases from V and 8 bases from J; junction bases left unmatched: 8. Germline V gives CDR1 MNHNY, CDR2 SVGAGI (reference sequence). CDR3 length equals 16 residues.

This clone was detected once. This sequence joins TRBV11-2 and TRBJ2-1; a possible D gene is TRBD2 (7 bases). Germline CDR1 is SGHAT and CDR2 is FQNNGV. This CDR3 is 15 amino acids long. V lost 6 bases and J 4 bases, leaving 16 bases between the germline ends. The CDR3 nucleotides read TGTGCCAGCAGGAAGGGGGGGAGTAGGTACAATGAGCAGTTCTTC. It encodes CASRKGGSRYNEQFF.

The CDR3 coding sequence is TGTGCCAGCAGCTTAATGTCGGCACTAGACTCCTACGAGCAGTACTTC. Translation: CASSLMSALDSYEQYF. This rearrangement joins TRBV7-2 to TRBJ2-7; TRBD2 might be the D (5 bases). The germline V and J ends were trimmed by 2 bases and 0 bases, with 14 bases remaining between them. CDR3 length: 16 amino acids. Germline CDR1 reads SGHTA; CDR2 reads FQGNSA.

This chain connects TRBV15 to TRBJ2-7, with TRBD2 identical over 7 bases. The trim removed 0 bases at V and 5 bases at J, leaving 7 bases unmatched. From germline, CDR1 is LNHNV and CDR2 YYDKDF (reference sequence). The CDR3 is 15 amino acids. DNA of the CDR3: TGTGCCACCAGCAGAGAGGGGACTAAGGGCGACGAGCAGTACTTC. This gives the protein CATSREGTKGDEQYF.